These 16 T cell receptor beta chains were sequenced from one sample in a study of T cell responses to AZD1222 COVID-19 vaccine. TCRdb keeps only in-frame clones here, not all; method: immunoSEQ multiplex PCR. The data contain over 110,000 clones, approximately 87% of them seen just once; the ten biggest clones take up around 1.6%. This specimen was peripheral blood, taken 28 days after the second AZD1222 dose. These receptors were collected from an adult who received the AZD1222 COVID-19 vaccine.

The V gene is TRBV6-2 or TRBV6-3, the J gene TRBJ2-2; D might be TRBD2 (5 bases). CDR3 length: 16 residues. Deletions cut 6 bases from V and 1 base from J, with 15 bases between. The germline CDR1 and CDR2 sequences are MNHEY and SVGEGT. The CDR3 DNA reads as TGTGCCAGCAGCTTCGTAGCGAGCGGGAACACCGGGGAGCTGTTTTTT. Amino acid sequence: CASSFVASGNTGELFF.

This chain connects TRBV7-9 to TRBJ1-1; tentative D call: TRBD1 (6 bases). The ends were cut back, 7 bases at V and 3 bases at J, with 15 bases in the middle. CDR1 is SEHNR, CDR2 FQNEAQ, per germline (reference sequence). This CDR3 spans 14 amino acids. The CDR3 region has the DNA TGTGCCAGCATGAATTTGGCAGGGGACACTGAAGCTTTCTTT. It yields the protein CASMNLAGDTEAFF.

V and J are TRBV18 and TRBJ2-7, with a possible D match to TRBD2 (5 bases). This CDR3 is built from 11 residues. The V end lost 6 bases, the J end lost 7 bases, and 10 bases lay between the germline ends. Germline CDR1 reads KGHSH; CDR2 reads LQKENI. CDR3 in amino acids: CASSYRDEQYF. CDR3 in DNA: TGTGCCAGCTCGTACCGGGATGAGCAGTACTTC. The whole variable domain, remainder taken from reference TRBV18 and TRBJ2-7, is NAGVMQNPRHLVRRRGQEARLRCSPMKGHSHVYWYRQLPEEGLKFMVYLQKENIIDESGMPKERFSAEFPKEGPSILRIQQVVRGDSAAYFCASSYRDEQYFGPGTRLTVT.

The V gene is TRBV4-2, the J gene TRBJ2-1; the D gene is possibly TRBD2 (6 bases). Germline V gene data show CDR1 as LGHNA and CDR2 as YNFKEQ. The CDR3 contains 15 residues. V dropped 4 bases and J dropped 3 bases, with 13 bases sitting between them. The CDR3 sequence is CASSPVAESYNEQFF. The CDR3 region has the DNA TGTGCCAGCAGCCCAGTAGCGGAAAGCTACAATGAGCAGTTCTTC.

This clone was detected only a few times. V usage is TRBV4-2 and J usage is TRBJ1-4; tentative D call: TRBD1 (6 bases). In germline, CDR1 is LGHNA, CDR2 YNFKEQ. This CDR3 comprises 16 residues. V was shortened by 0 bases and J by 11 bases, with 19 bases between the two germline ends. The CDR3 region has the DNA TGTGCCAGCAGCCAAGAAGGGGGAGCGGGGGTGTGGAAACTGTTTTTT. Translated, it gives CASSQEGGAGVWKLFF.

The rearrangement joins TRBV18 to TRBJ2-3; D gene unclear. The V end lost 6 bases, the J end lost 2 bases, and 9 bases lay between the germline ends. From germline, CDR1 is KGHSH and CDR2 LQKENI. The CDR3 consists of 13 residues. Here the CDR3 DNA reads TGTGCCAGCTCGGCCCTTTCCACAGATACGCAGTATTTT. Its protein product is CASSALSTDTQYF.

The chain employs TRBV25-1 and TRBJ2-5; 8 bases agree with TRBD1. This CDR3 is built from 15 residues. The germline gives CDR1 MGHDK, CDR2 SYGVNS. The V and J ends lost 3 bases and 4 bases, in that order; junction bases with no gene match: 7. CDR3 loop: CASSDWTGQGETQYF. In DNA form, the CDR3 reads TGTGCCAGCAGTGACTGGACAGGGCAAGGAGAGACCCAGTACTTC.

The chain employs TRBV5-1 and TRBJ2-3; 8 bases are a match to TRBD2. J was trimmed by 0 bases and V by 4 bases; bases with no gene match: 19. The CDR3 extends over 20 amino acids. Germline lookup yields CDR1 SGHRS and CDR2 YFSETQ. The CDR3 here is CASSGGLDPPTRSSTDTQYF. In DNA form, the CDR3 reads TGCGCCAGCAGCGGGGGACTAGACCCTCCAACTCGTTCTAGCACAGATACGCAGTATTTT.

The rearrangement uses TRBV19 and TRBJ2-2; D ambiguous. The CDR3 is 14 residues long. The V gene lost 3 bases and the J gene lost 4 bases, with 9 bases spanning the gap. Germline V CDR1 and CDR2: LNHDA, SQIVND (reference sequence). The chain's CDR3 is CASSMMGLTGELFF. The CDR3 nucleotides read TGTGCCAGTAGTATGATGGGTCTCACCGGGGAGCTGTTTTTT.

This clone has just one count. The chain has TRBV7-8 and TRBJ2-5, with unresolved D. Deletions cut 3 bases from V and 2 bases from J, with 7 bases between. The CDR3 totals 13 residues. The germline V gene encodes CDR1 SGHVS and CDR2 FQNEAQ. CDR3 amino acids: CASSFTNQETQYF. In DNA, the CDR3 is TGTGCCAGCAGCTTCACGAATCAAGAGACCCAGTACTTC. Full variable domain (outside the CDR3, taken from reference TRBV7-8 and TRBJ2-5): GAGVSQSPRYKVAKRGQDVALRCDPISGHVSLFWYQQALGQGPEFLTYFQNEAQLDKSGLPSDRFFAERPEGSVSTLKIQRTQQEDSAVYLCASSFTNQETQYFGPGTRLLVL.

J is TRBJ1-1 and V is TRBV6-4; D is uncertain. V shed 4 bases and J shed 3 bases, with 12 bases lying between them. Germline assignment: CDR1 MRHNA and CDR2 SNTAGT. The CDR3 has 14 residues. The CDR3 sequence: CASSGHRIDTEAFF. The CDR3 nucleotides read TGTGCCAGCAGTGGACACCGAATAGACACTGAAGCTTTCTTT.

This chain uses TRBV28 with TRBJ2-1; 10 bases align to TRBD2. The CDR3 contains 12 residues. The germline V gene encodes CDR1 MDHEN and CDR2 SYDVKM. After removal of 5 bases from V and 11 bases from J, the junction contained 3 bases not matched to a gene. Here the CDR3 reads CASSLAGEKQFF. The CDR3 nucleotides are TGTGCCAGCAGTCTAGCGGGAGAGAAGCAGTTCTTC.

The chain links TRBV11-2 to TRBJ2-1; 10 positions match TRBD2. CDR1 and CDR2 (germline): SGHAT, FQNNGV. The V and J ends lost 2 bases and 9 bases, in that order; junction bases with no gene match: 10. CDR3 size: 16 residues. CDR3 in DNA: TGTGCCAGCAGCTTATCTAACAGCGGGGGGGGACGTGAGCAGTTCTTC. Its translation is CASSLSNSGGGREQFF.

Here the CDR3 DNA reads TGCGCCAGCAGCGAAGGAATCGGGGCTAATGAAAAACTGTTTTTT. This gives the protein CASSEGIGANEKLFF. J is TRBJ1-4 and V is TRBV5-1; D remains ambiguous. The CDR3 is 15 amino acids. V dropped 4 bases and J dropped 3 bases, with 13 bases sitting between them. Germline V gives CDR1 SGHRS, CDR2 YFSETQ.

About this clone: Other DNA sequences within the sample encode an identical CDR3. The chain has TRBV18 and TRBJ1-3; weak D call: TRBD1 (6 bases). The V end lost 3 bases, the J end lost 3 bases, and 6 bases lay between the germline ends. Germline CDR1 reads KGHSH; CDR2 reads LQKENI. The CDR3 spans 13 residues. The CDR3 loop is CASSPDSGNTIYF. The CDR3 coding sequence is TGTGCCAGCTCACCGGACAGTGGAAACACCATATATTTT.

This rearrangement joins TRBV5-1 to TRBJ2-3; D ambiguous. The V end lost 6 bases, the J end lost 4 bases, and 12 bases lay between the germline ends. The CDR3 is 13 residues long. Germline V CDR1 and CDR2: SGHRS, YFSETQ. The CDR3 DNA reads TGCGCCAGCACGAACGGGCTTTCAGATACGCAGTATTTT. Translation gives CASTNGLSDTQYF.